This record looks at one TCR beta chain sequence and its context. This CDR3 is built from 19 residues. CDR1 LNHDA and CDR2 SQIVND come from the germline V gene (reference sequence). Unmatched junction bases numbered 9, after V lost 3 bases and J lost 0 bases. This record comes from a study of cytomegalovirus exposure and HLA in healthy donors. PCR involved 60 Vbeta and 13 Jbeta primers. Libraries were prepared by immunoSEQ multiplex PCR; TCRdb keeps only in-frame clonotypes and omits some of them. The data hold roughly 200,000 clones, with approximately 90% observed a single time. Specimen: PBMCs. The receptor was isolated from a boy aged 2 to 10 in good health and CMV-seronegative. The genes are TRBV19 and TRBJ2-6; 9 bases fit TRBD1. CDR3 DNA sequence: TGTGCCAGTAGTATTTCGGGGGACAGGGCTTTCTCTGGGGCCAACGTCCTGACTTTC. It translates to CASSISGDRAFSGANVLTF.